Below are 25 T cell receptor beta chains sequenced from a single sample in a study of T cell repertoires in cytomegalovirus infection. The antigens for these receptors are not known. TCRdb fed the reads into MiXCR, producing one record per CDR3 protein. The top ten clones hold more than 12% of a sample with about 900,000 distinct CDR3 sequences, more than 25% of them seen once. This specimen consisted of cultured CD8+ T cells from PBMCs, obtained from culture after CMV antigen stimulation. The receptors were sampled from a human donor in good health (CMV status not recorded). Some clones in this sample may be carry-over from other donors' samples.

This clonotype was detected a few times. The V call is TRBV6-5, the J call TRBJ2-7; 8 bases are a match to TRBD2. The V gene's germline CDR1 is MNHEY and CDR2 SVGAGI. CDR3 size: 17 residues. With V trimmed by 5 bases and J by 2 bases, 14 bases remained unmatched. CDR3 coding DNA: TGTGCCAGCAGTCCCATTCATATAAGCGGGGGTCCCTACGAGCAGTACTTC. Protein: CASSPIHISGGPYEQYF.

The rearrangement joins TRBV12-3 or TRBV12-4 to TRBJ2-2; maybe TRBD1 (5 bases). V was trimmed by 6 bases and J by 4 bases, leaving 15 bases between them. This CDR3 has 15 residues. CDR3 sequence reads: CASSPFGQGTGELFF. CDR3 coding DNA: TGTGCCAGCAGCCCGTTCGGGCAGGGCACCGGGGAGCTGTTTTTT.

A word on this clonotype: A read error may be the cause here, since a much bigger clone is one base away. The rearrangement links TRBV7-8 to TRBJ1-2; 7 nucleotides align to TRBD1. Germline-derived CDR1 and CDR2 are SGHVS and FQNEAQ. The length of the CDR3 is 15 residues. The CDR3, as DNA: TGTACCAGCAGCGTGGACAGGCGGTACATCTATGGCTACACCTTC. This sequence encodes CTSSVDRRYIYGYTF.

This chain connects TRBV7-9 to TRBJ1-5; TRBD1 is a possible D gene (5 bases). V was shortened by 5 bases and J by 6 bases, with 11 bases between the two germline ends. The length of the CDR3 is 13 residues. Germline values: CDR1 SEHNR, CDR2 FQNEAQ (reference sequence). CDR3 nucleotides: TGTGCCAGCAGCGGGGAGGGGCTTCAGCCCCAGCATTTT. Its protein product is CASSGEGLQPQHF.

J is TRBJ2-1 and V is TRBV10-3; 7 nucleotides align to TRBD1. This CDR3 spans 13 amino acids. With V trimmed by 7 bases and J by 5 bases, 5 bases remained unmatched. Germline V CDR1 and CDR2: ENHRY, SYGVKD. CDR3 in amino acids: CAITTDRDNEQFF. In DNA form, the CDR3 reads TGTGCCATCACCACAGACAGGGACAATGAGCAGTTCTTC.

The chain is built from TRBV13 and TRBJ2-5; 7 bases agree with TRBD1. The junction had 7 bases not matched to a gene; V was cut back by 4 bases and J by 2 bases. There are 15 residues in the CDR3. CDR1 and CDR2 from the germline V gene are PRHDT and FYEKMQ (reference sequence). CDR3 in amino acids: CASSSLQGFQETQYF. The CDR3 bases are TGTGCCAGCAGCTCGTTACAGGGGTTTCAAGAGACCCAGTACTTC.

The chain is built from TRBV4-2 and TRBJ2-1, with 9 bases identical to TRBD2. This CDR3 is built from 18 residues. The V segment lost 1 base and the J segment 5 bases; nucleotides outside the gene matches: 12. Germline loops: CDR1 LGHNA, CDR2 YNFKEQ. This chain's CDR3 is CASSQAFLRGGADNEQFF. DNA of the CDR3: TGTGCCAGCAGCCAAGCCTTCTTACGCGGGGGGGCGGACAATGAGCAGTTCTTC.

In its sample, this clonotype was seen many times. The rearrangement links TRBV7-8 to TRBJ2-2; tentatively, D is TRBD1 or TRBD2 (5 bases each). Germline CDR1 is SGHVS and CDR2 is FQNEAQ. V was clipped by 3 bases and J by 1 base, with 12 bases between them. This CDR3 has 16 amino acids. The CDR3 here is CASSLGPPLNTGELFF. The CDR3 bases are TGTGCCAGCAGCTTGGGACCTCCCTTGAACACCGGGGAGCTGTTTTTT. The variable domain in full, completed from reference TRBV7-8 and TRBJ2-2, reads GAGVSQSPRYKVAKRGQDVALRCDPISGHVSLFWYQQALGQGPEFLTYFQNEAQLDKSGLPSDRFFAERPEGSVSTLKIQRTQQEDSAVYLCASSLGPPLNTGELFFGEGSRLTVL.

This clonotype turned up a few times. J is TRBJ1-4 and V is TRBV15, with 10 bases that match TRBD1. Germline V CDR1 and CDR2: LNHNV, YYDKDF (reference sequence). This CDR3 region has 15 residues. V was clipped by 3 bases and J by 8 bases; unmatched bases: 6. CDR3 loop: CATSRSRDRGEKLFF. CDR3 bases: TGTGCCACCAGCAGGTCCCGGGACAGGGGAGAAAAACTGTTTTTT.

This clonotype was recorded at least ten times. This chain links TRBV7-6 with TRBJ2-1, with D possibly TRBD1 on 5 matching bases. This CDR3 region has 14 residues. The V and J ends lost 0 bases and 7 bases respectively, with 10 bases between them. Germline CDR1 and CDR2: SGHVS and FNYEAQ. CDR3 sequence reads: CASSLAAGKNEQFF. For the CDR3, the DNA is TGTGCCAGCAGCTTAGCGGCAGGGAAGAATGAGCAGTTCTTC.

This clonotype was observed a few times. The rearrangement links TRBV7-4 to TRBJ2-6; no reliable D call. Germline V gene sequence: CDR1 SGHVT, CDR2 SQSDAQ. The CDR3 covers 16 residues. V was shortened by 5 bases and J by 1 base, with 12 bases between the two germline ends. In DNA form, the CDR3 reads TGTGCCAGCAGCCTTATTGGGGTTTCTGGGGCCAACGTCCTGACTTTC. Its translation: CASSLIGVSGANVLTF.

This rearrangement joins TRBV5-6 to TRBJ2-2; D is ambiguous. Trimming shortened V by 1 base and J by 3 bases, and 13 bases separated the two germline ends. There are 16 residues in the CDR3. CDR1 is SGHDT and CDR2 is YYEEEE in the germline V gene. CDR3 region: CASSLSSLGYTGELFF. In DNA form, the CDR3 reads TGTGCCAGCAGCTTGTCCTCTTTGGGTTACACCGGGGAGCTGTTTTTT.

V and J are TRBV27 and TRBJ2-1; 10 bases line up with TRBD1. The ends lost 9 bases at V and 6 bases at J; junction bases unmatched: 5. CDR1 MNHEY and CDR2 SMNVEV come from the germline V gene (reference sequence). CDR3 length equals 13 residues. The CDR3 DNA reads TGTGCCAGTGGACAGGGGGTGATCAATGAGCAGTTCTTC. Translation gives CASGQGVINEQFF.

This clonotype appeared a few times. The rearrangement joins TRBV28 to TRBJ1-2; the match to TRBD1 covers 7 bases. This CDR3 has 15 residues. Germline V gene data show CDR1 as MDHEN and CDR2 as SYDVKM. V lost 3 bases to trimming and J lost 4 bases; unmatched junction nucleotides: 8. The CDR3 region has the DNA TGTGCCAGCAGTTTTACAGGGGCATCAATCTATGGCTACACCTTC. Encoded protein: CASSFTGASIYGYTF.

The chain joins TRBV10-3 to TRBJ2-7, with D uncertain. V was pared by 11 bases and J by 4 bases, with 18 bases between. The CDR3 consists of 13 residues. Germline CDR1 is ENHRY and CDR2 is SYGVKD. The chain's CDR3 is CAVSVNSLYEQYF. The CDR3, as DNA: TGTGCCGTTTCAGTGAATAGCCTTTACGAGCAGTACTTC.

Many counts were recorded for this clonotype. CDR3 nucleotides: TGTGCCAGCAGCCTAGAGCCGACAGAAACAGATACGCAGTATTTT. It translates to CASSLEPTETDTQYF. This chain connects TRBV7-6 to TRBJ2-3; perhaps TRBD1 as D (5 bases). V was clipped by 5 bases and J by 3 bases, with 15 bases between them. This CDR3 contains 15 residues. Looked up from germline, CDR1 is SGHVS and CDR2 is FNYEAQ.

The chain combines TRBV6-4 with TRBJ1-1; 8 bases fit TRBD1. CDR3 length equals 14 residues. Trimming removed 6 bases from V and 1 base from J; junction bases left unmatched: 4. Germline V gene data show CDR1 as MRHNA and CDR2 as SNTAGT. The CDR3 region is CASRAGQGNTEAFF. CDR3 DNA sequence: TGTGCCAGCAGAGCAGGACAGGGGAACACTGAAGCTTTCTTT.

This clonotype was detected once. Its ends do not fully match the called genes, so a read error is possible. This chain uses TRBV7-4 with TRBJ1-5; D possibly corresponds to TRBD1 (6 bases). The CDR3 consists of 14 residues. Germline V gene data show CDR1 as SGHVT and CDR2 as SQSDAQ. The CDR3 sequence: CASSLDRDRQLQHF. The CDR3 DNA reads TGTGCCAGCAGCTTAGACAGGGATCGTCAGCTCCAGCATTTT.

This clonotype appeared many times. The CDR3 region has the DNA TGTGCCAGCAGCCCACGAACAGGAAAGAGGAACACCGGGGAGCTGTTTTTT. It codes for CASSPRTGKRNTGELFF. V and J are TRBV7-6 and TRBJ2-2, with D possibly being TRBD1 (5 bases). The CDR3 totals 17 residues. Germline assignment: CDR1 SGHVS and CDR2 FNYEAQ. Trimming stripped 5 bases from V and 1 base from J, with 17 bases between.

The rearrangement uses TRBV5-6 and TRBJ2-7; the D gene could be TRBD1 or TRBD2 (6 bases each). Germline-derived CDR1 and CDR2 are SGHDT and YYEEEE. V lost 6 bases and J lost 3, with 19 bases in between. The CDR3 is 15 residues long. CDR3 in DNA: TGTGCCAGCAAGGGGGGAGACAGCCCATTCTACGAGCAGTACTTC. As protein: CASKGGDSPFYEQYF.

The rearrangement links TRBV9 to TRBJ1-2; no definite D call. Trimming removed 6 bases from V and 8 bases from J, with 26 bases in between. Germline V gives CDR1 SGDLS, CDR2 YYNGEE. The CDR3 totals 16 residues. The CDR3 nucleotides are TGTGCCAGCAACAGCCCCCGCGATTTAGGTCCTGGGGGCTACACCTTC. Amino acid sequence: CASNSPRDLGPGGYTF.

This chain uses TRBV6-2 or TRBV6-3 with TRBJ1-6, with D possibly TRBD1 on 5 matching bases. The germline V gene encodes CDR1 MNHEY and CDR2 SVGEGT. CDR3 length: 11 residues. V dropped 6 bases and J dropped 12 bases, with 9 bases sitting between them. In DNA, the CDR3 is TGTGCCAGCAGCTCAGGGAGACCCCTCCACTTT. Translating gives CASSSGRPLHF.

The V call is TRBV5-5, the J call TRBJ2-3, with 9 bases lining up with TRBD1. CDR1 is SGHKS, CDR2 YYEKEE, per germline (reference sequence). V lost 4 bases, J lost 5 bases, and 5 bases stayed unmatched. The CDR3 covers 14 residues. This CDR3 is CASSLRDRVDTQYF. CDR3 DNA sequence: TGTGCCAGCAGCCTCCGGGACAGGGTAGATACGCAGTATTTT.

This clonotype was seen more than once but under ten times. The chain is built from TRBV27 and TRBJ1-6; tentative D call: TRBD1 (5 bases). Germline lookup yields CDR1 MNHEY and CDR2 SMNVEV (reference sequence). The CDR3 is 14 residues long. The V end lost 5 bases, the J end lost 10 bases, and 15 bases lay between the germline ends. DNA of the CDR3: TGTGCCAGCAGTCTGCGCGGGGCTCGCTCACCCCTCCACTTT. It encodes CASSLRGARSPLHF.

V and J are TRBV4-1 and TRBJ2-7, with D uncertain. The CDR3 has 13 residues. The V and J ends lost 1 base and 0 bases respectively, with 4 bases between them. Germline V gene data show CDR1 as MGHRA and CDR2 as YSYEKL. DNA for the CDR3: TGCGCCAGCAGCCAAGTCGCCTCCTACGAGCAGTACTTC. Residues: CASSQVASYEQYF.